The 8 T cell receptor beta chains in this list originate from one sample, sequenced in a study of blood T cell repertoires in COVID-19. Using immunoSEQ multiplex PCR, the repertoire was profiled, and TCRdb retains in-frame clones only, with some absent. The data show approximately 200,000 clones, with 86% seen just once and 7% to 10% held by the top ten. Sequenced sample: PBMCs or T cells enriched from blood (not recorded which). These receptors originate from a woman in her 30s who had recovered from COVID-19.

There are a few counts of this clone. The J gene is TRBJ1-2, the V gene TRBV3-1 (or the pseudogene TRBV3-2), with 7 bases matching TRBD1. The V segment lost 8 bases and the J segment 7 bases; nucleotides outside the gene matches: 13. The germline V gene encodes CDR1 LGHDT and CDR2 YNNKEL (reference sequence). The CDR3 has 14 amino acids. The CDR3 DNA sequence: TGTGCCAGCGGTTGGGACAGAAGAATTGCTGGCTACACCTTC. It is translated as CASGWDRRIAGYTF.

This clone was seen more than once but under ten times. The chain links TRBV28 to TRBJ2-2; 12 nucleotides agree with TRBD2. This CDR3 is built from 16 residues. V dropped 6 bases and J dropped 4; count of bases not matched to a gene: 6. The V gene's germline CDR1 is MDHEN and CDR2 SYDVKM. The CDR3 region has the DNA TGTGCCAGCAGGACTAGCGGGAGTGGTACCACCGGGGAGCTGTTTTTT. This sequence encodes CASRTSGSGTTGELFF.

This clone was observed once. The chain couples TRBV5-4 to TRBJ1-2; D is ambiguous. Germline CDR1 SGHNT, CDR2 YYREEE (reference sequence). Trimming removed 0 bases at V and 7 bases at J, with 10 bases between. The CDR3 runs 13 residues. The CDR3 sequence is CASSLATALGYTF. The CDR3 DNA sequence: TGTGCCAGCAGCTTGGCCACAGCCCTTGGCTACACCTTC.

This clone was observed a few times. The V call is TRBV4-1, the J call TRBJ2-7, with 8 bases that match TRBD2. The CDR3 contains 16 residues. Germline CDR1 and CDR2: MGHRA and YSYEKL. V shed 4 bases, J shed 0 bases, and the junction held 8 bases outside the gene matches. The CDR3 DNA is TGCGCCAGCAGCCCATCTAGCGGGTTAGACTCCTACGAGCAGTACTTC. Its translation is CASSPSSGLDSYEQYF.

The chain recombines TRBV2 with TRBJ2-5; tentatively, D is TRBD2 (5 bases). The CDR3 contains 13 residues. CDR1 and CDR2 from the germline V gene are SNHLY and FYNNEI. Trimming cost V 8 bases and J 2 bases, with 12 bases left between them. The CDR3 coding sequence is TGTGCCAGCGGAGTCGGGGTGCAAGAGACCCAGTACTTC. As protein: CASGVGVQETQYF.

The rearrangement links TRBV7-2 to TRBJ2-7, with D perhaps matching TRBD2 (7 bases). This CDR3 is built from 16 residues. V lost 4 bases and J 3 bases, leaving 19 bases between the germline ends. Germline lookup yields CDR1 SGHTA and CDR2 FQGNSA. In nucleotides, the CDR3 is TGTGCCAGCAGCTCTCAACCCGGGGGGCAGTTCTACGAGCAGTACTTC. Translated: CASSSQPGGQFYEQYF.

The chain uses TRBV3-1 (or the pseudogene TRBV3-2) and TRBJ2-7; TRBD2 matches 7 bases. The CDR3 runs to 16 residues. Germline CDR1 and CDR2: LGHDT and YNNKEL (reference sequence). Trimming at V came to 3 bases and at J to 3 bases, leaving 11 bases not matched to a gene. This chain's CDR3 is CASSQNAGTTNYEQYF. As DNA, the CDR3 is TGTGCCAGCAGCCAGAACGCCGGGACTACAAACTACGAGCAGTACTTC.

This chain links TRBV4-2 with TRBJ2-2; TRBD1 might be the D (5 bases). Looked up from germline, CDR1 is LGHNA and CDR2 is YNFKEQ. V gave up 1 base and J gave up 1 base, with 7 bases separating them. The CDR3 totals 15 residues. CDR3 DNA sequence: TGTGCCAGCAGCCAAGGTACAGGGAACACCGGGGAGCTGTTTTTT. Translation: CASSQGTGNTGELFF.